The next 24 T cell receptor beta chains were all read from a single sample in a study of diagnostic markers for celiac disease. TCRdb reprocessed the reads, with one entry per CDR3 protein and no DNA. In all, the sample yields 440 or so distinct CDR3 sequences. Sequencing was carried out using either unsorted cells or a sorted T cell fraction (not recorded which). The receptors here all came from a human donor.

Measured by frequency, this clonotype is large. This rearrangement joins TRBV29-1 to TRBJ2-5; the D call from TCRdb, TRBD1, cannot be confirmed without DNA. The CDR3 spans 12 residues. Germline loops: CDR1 SQVTM, CDR2 ANQGSEA. This CDR3 reads CSVTSGVETQYF.

Its frequency marks this clonotype as large. This sequence joins TRBV20-1 and TRBJ2-7; no DNA is available, so the TRBD1 call from TCRdb remains unchecked. Germline values: CDR1 DFQATT, CDR2 SNEGSKA (reference sequence). The CDR3 totals 15 residues. CDR3 sequence: CSAAAPKGYGYEQYF.

The chain joins TRBV18 to TRBJ2-7; TCRdb designates TRBD2, a call that cannot be tested without DNA. The CDR3 spans 15 residues. The germline V gene encodes CDR1 KGHSH and CDR2 LQKENI. CDR3 region: CASSPAEGNPYEQYF. The entire variable domain, with the rest obtained from reference TRBV18 and TRBJ2-7, is as follows: NAGVMQNPRHLVRRRGQEARLRCSPMKGHSHVYWYRQLPEEGLKFMVYLQKENIIDESGMPKERFSAEFPKEGPSILRIQQVVRGDSAAYFCASSPAEGNPYEQYFGPGTRLTVT.

This clonotype shows up as large by frequency. The chain recombines TRBV18 with TRBJ2-7; TCRdb selects TRBD2, and the lack of DNA leaves this call unchecked. CDR3 length: 12 residues. CDR1 and CDR2 from the germline V gene are KGHSH and LQKENI. The CDR3 region is CASSPVAEEQYF.

This clonotype is identified as medium-sized (0.01 to 0.1%) from frequency. This chain joins TRBV18 and TRBJ2-3. The CDR3 sequence is 14 residues long. The germline CDR1 and CDR2 sequences are KGHSH and LQKENI. The CDR3 region is CASSFSETTDTQYF.

This chain uses TRBV6-5 with TRBJ2-1. The length of the CDR3 is 16 residues. Germline V lookup: CDR1 MNHEY, CDR2 SVGAGI. CDR3 loop: CASSYSYPFTYNEQFF.

This clonotype is deemed hyperexpanded by its frequency. The chain joins TRBV28 to TRBJ1-5. This CDR3 comprises 14 residues. The germline V gene encodes CDR1 MDHEN and CDR2 SYDVKM. Here the CDR3 reads CASSLWGEGQPQHF.

The J gene is TRBJ1-1, the V gene TRBV2; TCRdb selects TRBD1, and the lack of DNA leaves this call unchecked. The CDR3 contains 16 residues. Germline-derived CDR1 and CDR2 are SNHLY and FYNNEI. The CDR3 loop is CASSGPGTGPNTEAFF.

The chain uses TRBV19 and TRBJ1-5; lacking DNA, the TRBD1 call made by TCRdb goes unchecked. Germline lookup yields CDR1 LNHDA and CDR2 SQIVND (reference sequence). The CDR3 consists of 16 residues. The CDR3 spells CASNFGARVGNQPQHF. Looking up the rest from reference TRBV19 and TRBJ1-5 gives the full variable domain: DGGITQSPKYLFRKEGQNVTLSCEQNLNHDAMYWYRQDPGQGLRLIYYSQIVNDFQKGDIAEGYSVSREKKESFPLTVTSAQKNPTAFYLCASNFGARVGNQPQHFGDGTRLSIL.

This clonotype shows up as large (0.1 to 1%) by frequency. The V call is TRBV11-3, the J call TRBJ2-1; TCRdb's D call of TRBD1 is untestable without DNA. This CDR3 has 15 amino acids. Germline CDR1 is SGHNT and CDR2 is YENEEA. CDR3 loop: CASSTFGQGNNEQFF. Looking up the rest from reference TRBV11-3 and TRBJ2-1 gives the full variable domain: EAGVVQSPRYKIIEKKQPVAFWCNPISGHNTLYWYLQNLGQGPELLIRYENEEAVDDSQLPKDRFSAERLKGVDSTLKIQPAELGDSAVYLCASSTFGQGNNEQFFGPGTRLTVL.

Its frequency marks this clonotype as large (0.1 to 1%). The gene calls are TRBV29-1 and TRBJ2-3; TCRdb's D gene call, TRBD1, goes unchecked for lack of DNA. The germline CDR1 and CDR2 sequences are SQVTM and ANQGSEA. The CDR3 has 13 amino acids. This chain's CDR3 is CSVAGQSTDTQYF.

This clonotype counts as large by frequency. The V gene is TRBV29-1, the J gene TRBJ2-7; TCRdb's D call, TRBD2, is unchecked because there is no DNA. Germline V gene data show CDR1 as SQVTM and CDR2 as ANQGSEA. The CDR3 is 16 amino acids. CDR3 sequence: CSVEGGGTSGDYEQYF.

This clonotype is labeled medium-sized (0.01 to 0.1%) based on frequency. The chain couples TRBV20-1 to TRBJ2-5. Looked up from germline, CDR1 is DFQATT and CDR2 is SNEGSKA (reference sequence). There are 11 residues in the CDR3. The CDR3 reads CSARPQETQYF.

The CDR3 sequence: CASSPTLTSQGQYF. V usage is TRBV28 and J usage is TRBJ2-3; TCRdb selects TRBD1, and the lack of DNA leaves this call unchecked. Per germline, CDR1 MDHEN and CDR2 SYDVKM. The CDR3 length is 14 residues.

This clonotype is identified as medium-sized (0.01 to 0.1%) from frequency. The CDR3 loop reads CASSFAAGGSYNEQFF. This rearrangement joins TRBV7-2 to TRBJ2-1. Germline V gene sequence: CDR1 SGHTA, CDR2 FQGNSA. The CDR3 has 16 residues.

This clonotype is classed as large by frequency. V is TRBV14 and J is TRBJ2-1; TCRdb picks TRBD2, but there is no DNA to check that call. Looked up from germline, CDR1 is SGHDN and CDR2 is FVKESK. This CDR3 has 16 amino acids. The CDR3 reads CASSRHSGSTYNEQFF. Based on the CDR3 plus reference TRBV14 and TRBJ2-1, the full variable domain is EAGVTQFPSHSVIEKGQTVTLRCDPISGHDNLYWYRRVMGKEIKFLLHFVKESKQDESGMPNNRFLAERTGGTYSTLKVQPAELEDSGVYFCASSRHSGSTYNEQFFGPGTRLTVL.

The chain has TRBV20-1 and TRBJ1-4; TCRdb gives TRBD1 as the D gene, but with no DNA this cannot be confirmed. Germline CDR1 reads DFQATT; CDR2 reads SNEGSKA (reference sequence). The CDR3 covers 17 residues. The CDR3 region is CSARDYETGSRPEKLFF.

According to its frequency, this clonotype is large. The rearrangement joins TRBV11-3 to TRBJ1-2; TCRdb selects TRBD1, and the lack of DNA leaves this call unchecked. Germline V gene lookup returns CDR1 SGHNT and CDR2 YENEEA. The CDR3 totals 13 residues. CDR3 loop: CASSPGTDYGYTF.

The chain recombines TRBV18 with TRBJ2-7; with no DNA, the TCRdb D assignment of TRBD1 cannot be verified. CDR1 and CDR2 from the germline V gene are KGHSH and LQKENI. The CDR3 is made up of 12 amino acids. The chain's CDR3 is CASSPAGDEQYF.

By frequency, this clonotype registers large (0.1 to 1%). CDR3 amino acids: CASSFIGDTEAFF. The V and J genes are TRBV5-1 and TRBJ1-1. Germline CDR1 and CDR2: SGHRS and YFSETQ. This CDR3 has 13 residues.

By frequency, this clonotype is medium-sized. The rearrangement links TRBV30 to TRBJ1-4. Germline CDR1 and CDR2: GTSNPN and SVGIG (reference sequence). This CDR3 spans 14 amino acids. The CDR3 sequence is CAWSVGLSNEKLFF.

V gene TRBV6-2 or TRBV6-3 combines with J gene TRBJ1-1; the TCRdb call, TRBD1, lacks DNA for checking. CDR3 size: 12 residues. Looked up from germline, CDR1 is MNHEY and CDR2 is SVGEGT. The CDR3 sequence: CASSFGSRVAFF.

In terms of frequency, this clonotype is large. The chain recombines TRBV28 with TRBJ2-7; there is no DNA to check the TCRdb D call of TRBD2. From germline, CDR1 is MDHEN and CDR2 SYDVKM. CDR3 length equals 13 residues. The CDR3 spells CAARTSGIHEQYF.

According to its frequency, this clonotype is large (0.1 to 1%). The chain's CDR3 is CASSHYNRGPGELFF. V gene TRBV23-1 combines with J gene TRBJ2-2; TCRdb reports TRBD1, a call that lacks DNA to check it against. TRBV23-1 is an open reading frame whose function is uncertain. The CDR3 runs to 15 residues.